A selection of T cell receptor beta chains follows, all from one sample in a study of beta chain features in type 1 diabetes. This table comes from immunoSEQ multiplex PCR, and its TCRdb copy is limited to in-frame clones, with some not included. Among about 230,000 clones listed, over 8.5% were seen once. The specimen was naive CD4+ T cells from blood. The source of these receptors is a woman aged 18-29 years in good health. The CDR3 runs from the conserved cysteine through the conserved F or W. A D gene is named only where the DNA matches it firmly. Not every row has a clone size; where given, it reads once, few, many or a size class.

D gene	V gene	J gene	clone size	CDR3 DNA	CDR3 protein
-	TRBV4-1	TRBJ1-1	-	TGCGCCAGCAGCCAAGATGATCTAAGAGTTGGCCCAGGGACAAACACTGAAGCTTTCTTT	CASSQDDLRVGPGTNTEAFF
-	TRBV19	TRBJ2-1	-	TGTGCCTCGAAGGACATCCTTCGAGGGAGGCGGAATGAGCAGTTCTTC	CASKDILRGRRNEQFF
TRBD1	TRBV2	TRBJ2-3	-	TGTGCCAGCAGTGGACAGGGAGGCACAGATACGCAGTATTTT	CASSGQGGTDTQYF
-	TRBV19	TRBJ2-1	-	TGTGCCAGTAGTATCTCTTCAGGGTATGGTGAGCAGTTCTTC	CASSISSGYGEQFF
-	TRBV14	TRBJ2-3	few	TGTGCCAGCAGCCGGGGACCTGGGACAAGCACAGATACGCAGTATTTT	CASSRGPGTSTDTQYF
-	TRBV6-1	TRBJ1-1	-	TGTGCCAGCAGTGAACGGGGGAAATTGTCTGAAGCTTTCTTT	CASSERGKLSEAFF
TRBD1	TRBV27	TRBJ2-1	-	TGTGCCAGCAGTTCCGACAGGGGCGCCTACAATGAGCAGTTCTTC	CASSSDRGAYNEQFF
-	TRBV4-2	TRBJ1-1	few	TGTGCCAGCAGCCAAGTCAGGGAGGGCGGCACTGAAGCTTTCTTT	CASSQVREGGTEAFF
-	TRBV7-9	TRBJ2-1	-	TGTGCCAGCAGCTTAGTCGGCAGGGGAAGAGGAAATGAGCAGTTCTTC	CASSLVGRGRGNEQFF
TRBD1	TRBV6-6	TRBJ1-2	-	TGTGCCAGCAGTTACTCGAAGGACAGGATTATCTATGGCTACACCTTC	CASSYSKDRIIYGYTF
-	TRBV7-2	TRBJ1-1	few	TGTGCCAGCAGCGTGGACCCCCGGGGCACTGAAGCTTTCTTT	CASSVDPRGTEAFF
-	TRBV27	TRBJ1-2	-	TGTGCCAGCAGTTTTAAGGGGTACTATGGCTACACCTTC	CASSFKGYYGYTF
TRBD1	TRBV12-5	TRBJ2-4	few	TGTGCTAGTGGTTTGAACCGACAGGGCCTAGCCAAAAACATTCAGTACTTC	CASGLNRQGLAKNIQYF
TRBD2	TRBV27	TRBJ2-1	-	TGTGCCAGCAGGGCCGGGACTAGCGAATACAATGAGCAGTTCTTC	CASRAGTSEYNEQFF
-	TRBV9	TRBJ2-3	few	TGTGCCAGCAGCCGAGAGGGCCGATGGGATACGCAGTATTTT	CASSREGRWDTQYF
-	TRBV5-3	TRBJ2-1	few	TGTGCCAGAAGCCCAATCAACAGCTCAGAGGGTGATGAGCAGTTCTTC	CARSPINSSEGDEQFF
TRBD2	TRBV27	TRBJ2-2	few	TGTGCCAGCAGTTATATGCGACTAGCGGGAGGGCCCTCGGGCACCGGGGAGCTGTTTTTT	CASSYMRLAGGPSGTGELFF
TRBD2	TRBV9	TRBJ2-1	-	TGTGCCAGCAGCGTAGGGCTAGCGGGGGGTAGCTCCTACAATGAGCAGTTCTTC	CASSVGLAGGSSYNEQFF
-	TRBV4-1	TRBJ1-4	-	TGCGCCAGCAGCCAAGATGCCCAGGGTAACGAAAAACTGTTTTTT	CASSQDAQGNEKLFF
TRBD1	TRBV7-2	TRBJ2-7	-	TGTGCCAGCAGCCGAGACAGGGTGTACGAGCAGTACTTC	CASSRDRVYEQYF
-	TRBV25-1	TRBJ2-6	few	TGTGCCAGCAGGGCCGCCTCCGGGGCCAACGTCCTGACTTTC	CASRAASGANVLTF
-	TRBV27	TRBJ1-4	-	TGTGCCAGCAGCCAGACTAATGAAAAACTGTTTTTT	CASSQTNEKLFF
-	TRBV7-8	TRBJ2-1	-	TGTGCCAGCAGCCGATTATCGAGGGCTTACAATGAGCAGTTCTTC	CASSRLSRAYNEQFF
-	TRBV30	TRBJ1-6	-	TGTGCCTGGATGCCCCGGGGGGTTAATTCACCCCTCCACTTT	CAWMPRGVNSPLHF
-	TRBV2	TRBJ1-2	-	TGTGCCAGCAGTCCTCCCGGTAGCTACACCTTC	CASSPPGSYTF
-	TRBV9	TRBJ1-3	-	TGTGCCAGCAGCGTAGGGGGCCCAAGCTCTGGAAACACCATATATTTT	CASSVGGPSSGNTIYF
TRBD1	TRBV5-4	TRBJ2-2	-	TGTGCCAGCGGCAAAGGACAGGGGGCTCGGAGCACCGGGGAGCTGTTTTTT	CASGKGQGARSTGELFF
-	TRBV9	TRBJ2-7	-	TGTGCCAGCAGCGTAGCCGCGGGTACCTACGAGCAGTACTTC	CASSVAAGTYEQYF
TRBD1	TRBV30	TRBJ1-2	many	TGTGCCTGGCACAGGGGGTTTGAAGGCTACACCTTC	CAWHRGFEGYTF
TRBD1	TRBV7-2	TRBJ2-3	-	TGTGCCAGTAGACAGGGTCCAGATACGCAGTATTTT	CASRQGPDTQYF
-	TRBV5-6	TRBJ2-5	-	TGTGCCAGCAGCTTGGCCATTGGGACTGCCCTGCCCCAGTACTTC	CASSLAIGTALPQYF